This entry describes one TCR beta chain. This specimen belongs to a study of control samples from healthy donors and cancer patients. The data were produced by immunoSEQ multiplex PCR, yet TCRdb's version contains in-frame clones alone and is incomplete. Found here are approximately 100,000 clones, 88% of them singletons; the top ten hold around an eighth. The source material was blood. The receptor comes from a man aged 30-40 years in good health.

For the CDR3, the DNA is TGTGCCAGCAGCCCCCCACAGTATAACTATGGCTACACCTTC. Protein sequence: CASSPPQYNYGYTF. The gene calls are TRBV9 and TRBJ1-2; D is undetermined. CDR1 is SGDLS and CDR2 is YYNGEE in the germline V gene. The CDR3 has 14 amino acids. V was cut by 4 bases and J by 1 base, with 11 bases left in between.